This TCR beta chain was found in a study of shared clonotypes between healthy human individuals. With respect to this clone: Its antigen remains unidentified.

Assay: immunoSEQ multiplex PCR; the TCRdb copy retains only in-frame clones and omits some. The table records 2.5 million or so clones, about 92% of them present only once. Overall study findings and caveats: Around 5% was the fraction of naive CD4 clonotypes found shared across several donors. Non-shared clonotypes showed lower generation probabilities than clonotypes common to all four donors.

Among the donors, all were Caucasian adults who lived in Nashville, Tennessee. V was shortened by 3 bases and J by 7 bases, with 17 bases between the two germline ends. Germline values: CDR1 SGDLS, CDR2 YYNGEE. CDR3 size: 15 residues. This receptor was taken from a man younger than 30 in good health. The specimen was naive CD4+ T cells sorted from blood. Regarding subset: CD45RA+ positively selected. This chain joins TRBV9 and TRBJ1-5; D possibly corresponds to TRBD1 (5 bases). The CDR3, as DNA: TGTGCCAGCAGCGCTTCATCGGGGGAGGAGCAGCCCCAGCATTTT. This codes for CASSASSGEEQPQHF. Complete variable domain (other parts from reference TRBV9 and TRBJ1-5): DSGVTQTPKHLITATGQRVTLRCSPRSGDLSVYWYQQSLDQGLQFLIQYYNGEERAKGNILERFSAQQFPDLHSELNLSSLELGDSALYFCASSASSGEEQPQHFGDGTRLSIL.